This is a list of T cell receptor beta chains from one sample in a study of blood T cell repertoires in COVID-19. The assay was immunoSEQ multiplex PCR, and TCRdb's table has in-frame clones only and misses some. The sample lists 200,000 or so clones, 85% occurring once. The specimen was peripheral blood. The receptors were gathered from a man aged 55 to 70 with COVID-19, enrolled during active disease. The CDR3 runs from the conserved cysteine through the conserved F or W. D genes are given only for firm matches. Not all rows give a size; the values are once, few, many and, for expanded clones, a class.

V	J	size	D	CDR3	DNA
TRBV28	TRBJ2-5	.	TRBD2	CASSLLKVSGGIRQETQYF	TGTGCCAGCAGTTTATTGAAGGTCTCGGGGGGGATCCGCCAAGAGACCCAGTACTTC
TRBV11-2	TRBJ2-7	.	.	CASSLQRQRYSSYEQYF	TGTGCCAGCAGCCTACAGCGCCAGCGGTATAGCTCCTACGAGCAGTACTTC
TRBV4-2	TRBJ1-5	.	TRBD1	CASSLYSGGNQPQHF	TGTGCCAGCAGCCTATATTCAGGGGGAAATCAGCCCCAGCATTTT
TRBV3-1/TRBV3-2	TRBJ2-7	.	TRBD2	CASSLTSGDTYEQYF	TGTGCCAGCAGCCTTACTAGCGGAGATACCTACGAGCAGTACTTC
TRBV10-3	TRBJ2-1	.	.	CAISGAQDIHNEQFF	TGTGCCATCAGTGGTGCCCAGGACATCCACAATGAGCAGTTCTTC
TRBV9	TRBJ1-1	.	.	CASSVDDQFRGAFF	TGTGCCAGCAGCGTCGATGACCAATTCCGGGGGGCTTTCTTT
TRBV2	TRBJ2-2	.	.	CASSEAAVNTGELFF	TGTGCCAGCAGTGAAGCGGCGGTAAACACCGGGGAGCTGTTTTTT
TRBV6-5	TRBJ2-2	.	TRBD1	CASSSGQGDTGELFF	TGTGCCAGCAGTTCGGGACAGGGGGACACCGGGGAGCTGTTTTTT
TRBV4-1	TRBJ2-7	.	TRBD1	CASSPLGGRGWNEQYF	TGCGCCAGCAGCCCCTTAGGCGGCAGGGGGTGGAACGAGCAGTACTTC
TRBV7-9	TRBJ2-2	.	TRBD2	CASTPPGLAAGELFF	TGTGCCAGCACTCCACCGGGACTAGCTGCCGGGGAGCTGTTTTTT
TRBV5-4	TRBJ1-2	once	.	CASSFDALRGYTF	TGTGCCAGCAGCTTTGACGCCCTCAGGGGCTACACCTTC
TRBV10-1	TRBJ2-2	.	TRBD1	CASSVRTGAGNTGELFF	TGCGCCAGCAGTGTCCGTACAGGGGCGGGGAACACCGGGGAGCTGTTTTTT
TRBV27	TRBJ1-2	.	.	CASSPSGGMGYGYTF	TGTGCCAGCAGTCCCAGCGGGGGAATGGGGTACGGCTACACCTTC
TRBV19	TRBJ2-1	.	.	CASSIGEGALGSGEQFF	TGTGCCAGTAGTATAGGAGAAGGGGCCCTGGGGTCTGGTGAGCAGTTCTTC
TRBV28	TRBJ1-5	.	TRBD1	CASRLGQGSNQPQHF	TGTGCCAGCAGACTAGGACAGGGTAGCAATCAGCCCCAGCATTTT
TRBV5-1	TRBJ1-1	.	.	CASSPGVGQVNTEAFF	TGCGCCAGCAGCCCGGGGGTGGGGCAGGTGAACACTGAAGCTTTCTTT
TRBV19	TRBJ1-3	.	.	CASIPAGAGNTIYF	TGTGCCAGTATCCCCGCGGGAGCTGGAAACACCATATATTTT
TRBV15	TRBJ2-7	.	TRBD2	CATSEGLAPYEQYF	TGTGCCACCAGCGAGGGACTAGCCCCCTACGAGCAGTACTTC
TRBV6-5	TRBJ2-1	.	.	CASSTGPNEQFF	TGTGCCAGCAGTACAGGGCCCAATGAGCAGTTCTTC
TRBV6-2/TRBV6-3	TRBJ1-6	.	.	CASSYGWAETPLHF	TGTGCCAGCAGTTACGGGTGGGCAGAGACACCCCTCCACTTT
TRBV28	TRBJ1-6	.	TRBD1	CASSLPPSGGYNSPLHF	TGTGCCAGCAGTTTACCCCCGTCAGGGGGGTATAATTCACCCCTCCACTTT
TRBV30	TRBJ2-7	.	.	CACRDWRLSSYEQYF	TGTGCCTGTAGAGATTGGCGGCTGAGCTCCTACGAGCAGTACTTC
TRBV19	TRBJ1-5	.	.	CASSMGGQSNQPQHF	TGTGCCAGTAGTATGGGCGGGCAAAGCAATCAGCCCCAGCATTTT
TRBV6-1	TRBJ1-2	.	.	CASSDGGTPVGGYTF	TGTGCCAGCAGTGACGGAGGGACCCCGGTTGGAGGCTACACCTTC
TRBV5-1	TRBJ2-7	.	TRBD1	CASSPGGQGPYEQYF	TGCGCCAGCAGCCCCGGGGGACAGGGGCCCTACGAGCAGTACTTC
TRBV29-1	TRBJ1-5	.	.	CSVEEGSNQPQHF	TGCAGCGTTGAAGAGGGCAGCAATCAGCCCCAGCATTTT
TRBV6-5	TRBJ2-7	.	TRBD2	CASRRLAGGPYEQYF	TGTGCCAGCAGACGACTAGCGGGAGGCCCGTACGAGCAGTACTTC
TRBV28	TRBJ1-5	few	.	CASSLDQPQHF	TGTGCCAGCAGTCTCGATCAGCCCCAGCATTTT
TRBV20-1	TRBJ2-1	.	.	CSASDSREQFF	TGCAGTGCTAGCGACAGTCGCGAGCAGTTCTTC
TRBV9	TRBJ1-6	few	TRBD1	CASSDPQGARGSPLHF	TGTGCCAGCAGCGACCCACAGGGGGCCAGGGGTTCACCCCTCCACTTT
TRBV7-2	TRBJ1-2	.	.	CASSLGGGDYGYTF	TGTGCCAGCAGCTTAGGGGGGGGAGACTATGGCTACACCTTC
TRBV28	TRBJ1-1	.	.	CASIPPGGAGRAFF	TGTGCCAGCATCCCTCCCGGGGGGGCGGGTAGGGCTTTCTTT
TRBV5-6	TRBJ1-1	.	.	CASSWGGARDGNTEAFF	TGTGCCAGCAGCTGGGGGGGAGCTCGGGATGGGAACACTGAAGCTTTCTTT
TRBV6-6	TRBJ2-3	.	.	CASTLSDTQYF	TGTGCCAGCACTCTCTCAGATACGCAGTATTTT
TRBV19	TRBJ2-5	.	.	CASSRQGLIQETQYF	TGTGCCAGTAGTCGACAGGGACTGATTCAAGAGACCCAGTACTTC
TRBV3-1/TRBV3-2	TRBJ1-3	few	.	CASSPPGQPGNTIYF	TGTGCCAGCAGTCCTCCAGGACAGCCTGGAAACACCATATATTTT
TRBV30	TRBJ2-7	.	.	CAWSVGSARSYEQYF	TGTGCCTGGAGTGTGGGCTCTGCGCGATCCTACGAGCAGTACTTC
TRBV2	TRBJ1-2	.	TRBD1	CASSDARTGPNYGYTF	TGTGCCAGCAGTGACGCTCGGACAGGACCTAACTATGGCTACACCTTC
TRBV2	TRBJ1-1	once	.	CASSDRIIEAFF	TGTGCCAGCTCGGACAGAATCATTGAAGCTTTCTTT
TRBV28	TRBJ2-1	.	TRBD2	CASSWRLAPYNEQFF	TGTGCCAGCAGTTGGAGACTAGCCCCCTACAATGAGCAGTTCTTC
TRBV6-5	TRBJ1-2	once	TRBD1	CASSGGTGTYGYTF	TGTGCCAGCAGCGGAGGGACAGGGACGTACGGCTACACCTTC
TRBV27	TRBJ2-2	.	.	CASSLSRMGGNTGELFF	TGTGCCAGCAGTTTATCGAGAATGGGGGGTAACACCGGGGAGCTGTTTTTT
TRBV7-3	TRBJ2-5	.	TRBD1	CASSRDRVETQYF	TGTGCCAGCAGCCGGGACAGGGTTGAGACCCAGTACTTC
TRBV10-3	TRBJ2-2	.	.	CAGGTSNTGELFF	TGTGCCGGTGGGACTTCTAACACCGGGGAGCTGTTTTTT
TRBV2	TRBJ2-7	.	TRBD1	CASSEGTGGEQYF	TGTGCCAGCAGTGAAGGGACAGGGGGCGAGCAGTACTTC
TRBV6-5	TRBJ1-2	.	TRBD1	CASSSAGQLYGYTF	TGTGCCAGCAGCTCCGCGGGACAGCTTTATGGCTACACCTTC
TRBV30	TRBJ1-5	.	.	CAWSSSYQGTQPQHF	TGTGCCTGGAGTTCCTCTTACCAGGGGACTCAGCCCCAGCATTTT
TRBV19	TRBJ1-5	.	TRBD1	CASSPGGLGQPQHF	TGTGCCAGTAGTCCAGGGGGCTTGGGTCAGCCCCAGCATTTT
TRBV30	TRBJ1-2	.	.	CAWSVFRGVYGYTF	TGTGCCTGGAGTGTCTTCCGGGGGGTCTATGGCTACACCTTC
TRBV3-1/TRBV3-2	TRBJ2-6	.	.	CASSQGRVYGANVLTF	TGTGCCAGCAGCCAGGGCAGGGTTTACGGGGCCAACGTCCTGACTTTC
TRBV5-6	TRBJ2-7	.	.	CASSLGESYEQYF	TGTGCCAGCAGCTTGGGAGAGAGCTACGAGCAGTACTTC
TRBV7-2	TRBJ1-5	.	.	CASSPDSGGKPQHF	TGTGCCAGCAGCCCGGACTCGGGAGGGAAGCCCCAGCATTTT
TRBV5-1	TRBJ1-1	.	.	CASSLWTPNTEAFF	TGCGCCAGCAGCTTGTGGACACCGAACACTGAAGCTTTCTTT
TRBV4-1	TRBJ2-7	few	.	CASSQEPGGSYEQYF	TGCGCCAGCAGCCAAGAGCCGGGCGGGTCCTACGAGCAGTACTTC